The clone carrying this T cell receptor beta chain has a handful of counts. Its antigen is unknown. Unique molecular identifiers were incorporated into the prepared TCRbeta library. From the PCR reads, TCRdb called clonotypes with MiXCR, one entry per CDR3 protein. The sample yields around 960,000 distinct CDR3 sequences, roughly 29% seen once. V was shortened by 6 bases and J by 3 bases, with 12 bases between the two germline ends. Per germline, CDR1 SNHLY and CDR2 FYNNEI. The CDR3 is 15 residues long. The data stem from a study of T-cell reconstitution after alpha-beta-depleted transplantation in children. Study findings and constraints: Expanded graft clones numbering several hundred reportedly gave rise to alpha-beta T cells about two months after transplant. A year had passed since transplant, and T-cell counts and diversity by then came mostly from newly produced T cells. Recipient T cells and thymic progenitors that survived gave rise to the high TCRbeta diversity observed at day 60 in some patients.

The sample consisted of PBMCs, mostly from graft donor cells, taken 360 days after TCRalphabeta/CD19-depleted stem cell transplant. This rearrangement joins TRBV2 to TRBJ2-6, with D perhaps TRBD1 (5 bases). The clonotype originates from a boy under three years old who had a stem cell transplant for SCID, so the T cells may come from the graft donor. The DNA for the CDR3 is TGTGCCAGCAGAGGACAAGGCGGTGGGGCCAACGTCCTGACTTTC. Translating gives CASRGQGGGANVLTF.